One sample yielded the 25 T cell receptor beta chains listed below, sequenced in a study of shared clonotypes between healthy human individuals (TCRdb year 2020). The method was the immunoSEQ multiplex PCR assay. TCRdb provides this immuneACCESS table in a form limited to in-frame rearrangements. Some clones are lacking; in checked studies, under half of them reflect an unresolved V gene, and why the rest are absent is not known. This sample holds over a million clones; over 95% were observed only once. The top ten clones comprise approximately 1.2% of the sample. The sample comprised naive CD4+ T cells sorted from blood. The cell subset or site label of this sample denotes: CD45RA+ positively selected. The receptors here all came from a man younger than 45 in good health.

CDR3 loop: CASRLGQGAPDGYTF. The CDR3 coding sequence is TGTGCCAGCAGATTAGGACAGGGGGCACCGGATGGCTACACCTTC. The chain couples TRBV5-8 to TRBJ1-2, with 11 bases that match TRBD1. Looked up from germline, CDR1 is SGHTS and CDR2 is YDEGEE. V trimming: 5 bases; J trimming: 6 bases; junction bases outside the gene matches: 9. This CDR3 comprises 15 residues.

The chain carries TRBV7-2 and TRBJ2-1; 7 bases fit TRBD1. Germline V gene data show CDR1 as SGHTA and CDR2 as FQGNSA. The V and J ends lost 5 bases and 6 bases, in that order; junction bases with no gene match: 10. The CDR3 loop spans 15 amino acids. The CDR3: CASSPMWRTGNEQFF. The CDR3 bases are TGTGCCAGCAGCCCCATGTGGCGGACAGGCAATGAGCAGTTCTTC.

This CDR3 is CASSGRGHSTDTQYF. CDR3 nucleotides: TGTGCCAGCAGCGGACGGGGGCATAGCACAGATACGCAGTATTTT. This chain uses TRBV9 with TRBJ2-3, with D possibly being TRBD1 or TRBD2 (6 bases each). The length of the CDR3 is 15 residues. Trimming cost V 3 bases and J 0 bases, with 11 bases left between them. Per germline, CDR1 SGDLS and CDR2 YYNGEE.

This chain connects TRBV7-2 to TRBJ2-7; no clear D gene. The CDR3 totals 14 residues. Germline-derived CDR1 and CDR2 are SGHTA and FQGNSA. V shed 6 bases and J shed 2 bases, with 14 bases lying between them. CDR3 sequence reads: CASSSLGRAYEQYF. CDR3 nucleotide sequence: TGTGCCAGCAGTTCTCTCGGCCGAGCCTACGAGCAGTACTTC.

The rearrangement uses TRBV2 and TRBJ1-2; 7 positions agree with TRBD1. V shed 3 bases, J shed 6 bases, and the junction held 1 base outside the gene matches. This CDR3 comprises 12 residues. Germline V gene sequence: CDR1 SNHLY, CDR2 FYNNEI. CDR3 sequence (DNA): TGTGCCAGCAGTGACAGGGGGAATGGCTACACCTTC. This sequence encodes CASSDRGNGYTF.

V usage is TRBV5-6 and J usage is TRBJ2-7; D is ambiguous. Germline lookup yields CDR1 SGHDT and CDR2 YYEEEE. This CDR3 has 14 residues. V was trimmed by 2 bases and J by 2 bases, leaving 11 bases between them. CDR3 residues: CASSLPILAYEQYF. CDR3 nucleotides: TGTGCCAGCAGCTTACCTATCCTTGCCTACGAGCAGTACTTC.

V is TRBV5-4 and J is TRBJ2-5; 10 nucleotides match TRBD2. Trimming cost V 4 bases and J 5 bases; bases outside gene matches: 8. The CDR3 spans 15 residues. Germline-derived CDR1 and CDR2 are SGHNT and YYREEE (reference sequence). CDR3 sequence: CASSPGTSDGETQYF. CDR3 in DNA: TGTGCCAGCAGCCCCGGGACTAGCGATGGGGAGACCCAGTACTTC.

This chain joins TRBV11-2 and TRBJ2-7; possibly TRBD1 for D (5 bases). V was shortened by 5 bases and J by 3 bases, with 11 bases between the two germline ends. From germline, CDR1 is SGHAT and CDR2 FQNNGV. The CDR3 is 13 residues long. The CDR3 region is CASSQTAFYEQYF. The CDR3 coding sequence is TGTGCCAGCAGCCAGACAGCCTTCTACGAGCAGTACTTC.

The genes are TRBV6-6 and TRBJ1-1; D unclear. Trimming took 5 bases from V and 5 from J, leaving 18 bases between them. The CDR3 spans 15 residues. Germline lookup yields CDR1 MNHNY and CDR2 SVGAGI (reference sequence). The CDR3 DNA is TGTGCCAGCAGTAACCCGGTCACAGTTGGGACTGAAGCTTTCTTT. This encodes CASSNPVTVGTEAFF.

V gene TRBV6-1 combines with J gene TRBJ2-7; D ambiguous. This CDR3 spans 14 amino acids. CDR1 and CDR2 from the germline V gene are MNHNS and SASEGT. V was pared by 6 bases and J by 5 bases, with 17 bases between. The CDR3 loop is CASRAVAALNEQYF. The CDR3 DNA sequence: TGTGCCAGCAGGGCGGTGGCAGCTCTCAACGAGCAGTACTTC.

The rearrangement links TRBV7-2 to TRBJ1-1; no firm D call. Germline CDR1 SGHTA, CDR2 FQGNSA. V was cut by 6 bases and J by 1 base, with 9 bases left in between. The CDR3 spans 13 residues. Written as DNA, the CDR3 is TGTGCCAGCAGGACCGTAGGGAACACTGAAGCTTTCTTT. The encoded protein is CASRTVGNTEAFF.

With respect to this clone: In the same sample, other DNA sequences code for this CDR3. The chain links TRBV11-1 to TRBJ1-1, with D maybe TRBD1 (6 bases). CDR1 is SGHAT, CDR2 FQDESV, per germline (reference sequence). The length of the CDR3 is 14 residues. V gave up 5 bases and J gave up 0 bases, with 10 bases separating them. In DNA form, the CDR3 reads TGTGCCAGCAGCCTAACAGGGATGAACACTGAAGCTTTCTTT. Translating it yields CASSLTGMNTEAFF.

The CDR3 reads CASIGWGETQYF. As DNA, the CDR3 is TGTGCCAGCATTGGATGGGGGGAGACCCAGTACTTC. The chain couples TRBV2 to TRBJ2-5; D is tentatively TRBD1 or TRBD2 (5 bases each). This CDR3 comprises 12 residues. Deletions cut 7 bases from V and 5 bases from J, with 11 bases between. Per germline, CDR1 SNHLY and CDR2 FYNNEI.

The chain links TRBV7-9 to TRBJ2-2; either TRBD1 or TRBD2 may fit D (5 bases each). Looked up from germline, CDR1 is SEHNR and CDR2 is FQNEAQ (reference sequence). Deletions cut 0 bases from V and 5 bases from J, with 13 bases between. The CDR3 extends over 16 amino acids. The CDR3 nucleotides are TGTGCCAGCAGCTTAGCTGTAGGGACCTTGACCGGGGAGCTGTTTTTT. This sequence encodes CASSLAVGTLTGELFF.

The rearrangement links TRBV2 to TRBJ2-1; D is possibly TRBD1 or TRBD2 (5 bases each). CDR1 SNHLY and CDR2 FYNNEI come from the germline V gene. This CDR3 has 15 residues. With 5 bases removed from V and 6 bases from J, the gap between germline ends came to 17 bases. The CDR3: CASSPLQGVRNEQFF. The CDR3 nucleotides read TGTGCCAGCAGTCCTCTCCAGGGAGTGCGCAATGAGCAGTTCTTC.

V is TRBV29-1 and J is TRBJ2-3; 8 nucleotides align to TRBD1. The CDR3 spans 15 residues. Germline assignment: CDR1 SQVTM and CDR2 ANQGSEA. Trimming cost V 4 bases and J 2 bases; bases outside gene matches: 8. CDR3 DNA: TGCAGCGTTGCGGTGGGACAGGCGGTCACAGATACGCAGTATTTT. It encodes CSVAVGQAVTDTQYF.

On this clone: Other DNA sequences in the same sample also yield this CDR3. The gene calls are TRBV30 and TRBJ1-5; D not resolved. The germline gives CDR1 GTSNPN, CDR2 SVGIG (reference sequence). Trimming took 0 bases from V and 6 from J, leaving 9 bases between them. The CDR3 is 13 residues long. The CDR3 protein is CAWSVRGGQPQHF. In nucleotides, the CDR3 is TGTGCCTGGAGTGTAAGAGGTGGTCAGCCCCAGCATTTT.

The chain couples TRBV30 to TRBJ1-1; the match to TRBD1 covers 7 bases. V was clipped by 1 base and J by 6 bases; unmatched bases: 2. Per germline, CDR1 GTSNPN and CDR2 SVGIG (reference sequence). The CDR3 extends over 12 amino acids. CDR3 DNA sequence: TGTGCCTGGAGTGCAGGGGGACCTGAAGCTTTCTTT. Its translation: CAWSAGGPEAFF. Using reference TRBV30 and TRBJ1-1 for the parts outside the CDR3, the full variable domain is SQTIHQWPATLVQPVGSPLSLECTVEGTSNPNLYWYRQAAGRGLQLLFYSVGIGQISSEVPQNLSASRPQDRQFILSSKKLLLSDSGFYLCAWSAGGPEAFFGQGTRLTVV.

The rearrangement uses TRBV5-5 and TRBJ2-7; weak D call: TRBD1 (6 bases). V was shortened by 4 bases and J by 2 bases, with 16 bases between the two germline ends. In germline, CDR1 is SGHKS, CDR2 YYEKEE (reference sequence). The CDR3 length is 15 residues. The chain's CDR3 is CASSPKPGAAYEQYF. The DNA for the CDR3 is TGTGCCAGCAGCCCAAAACCAGGGGCTGCCTACGAGCAGTACTTC.

The CDR3 coding sequence is TGTGCCAGCAGCTTATATCAGGCTGCAGATACGCAGTATTTT. Encoded protein: CASSLYQAADTQYF. The chain uses TRBV7-2 and TRBJ2-3; no reliable D call. From germline, CDR1 is SGHTA and CDR2 FQGNSA. The CDR3 has 14 residues. Trimming left V 2 bases short and J 4 bases short, with 10 bases between.

The CDR3 here is CASTSFLGGFGELFF. CDR3 bases: TGTGCCAGCACCTCCTTCCTAGGGGGGTTCGGGGAGCTGTTTTTT. This chain links TRBV25-1 with TRBJ2-2, with D tentatively TRBD1 or TRBD2 (6 bases each). Deletions cut 7 bases from V and 7 bases from J, with 19 bases between. CDR3 length: 15 residues. Germline CDR1 MGHDK, CDR2 SYGVNS. Drawing the rest from reference TRBV25-1 and TRBJ2-2, the complete variable domain is EADIYQTPRYLVIGTGKKITLECSQTMGHDKMYWYQQDPGMELHLIHYSYGVNSTEKGDLSSESTVSRIRTEHFPLTLESARPSHTSQYLCASTSFLGGFGELFFGEGSRLTVL.

The CDR3 DNA follows: TGTGCCAGCAGCAAAGAAACAGGGATTAGCAATCAGCCCCAGCATTTT. Protein sequence: CASSKETGISNQPQHF. The chain is built from TRBV2 and TRBJ1-5, with D possibly matching TRBD1 (6 bases). Germline CDR1 and CDR2: SNHLY and FYNNEI. V was trimmed by 6 bases and J by 0 bases, leaving 15 bases between them. The CDR3 is 16 residues long. The whole variable domain, remainder taken from reference TRBV2 and TRBJ1-5, is EPEVTQTPSHQVTQMGQEVILRCVPISNHLYFYWYRQILGQKVEFLVSFYNNEISEKSEIFDDQFSVERPDGSNFTLKIRSTKLEDSAMYFCASSKETGISNQPQHFGDGTRLSIL.

The V and J genes are TRBV2 and TRBJ1-5; 10 bases are a match to TRBD1. With 5 bases clipped from V and 0 bases from J, the junction kept 7 bases outside the gene matches. Germline CDR1 is SNHLY and CDR2 is FYNNEI. This CDR3 is built from 17 residues. CDR3 DNA: TGTGCCAGCAGTCAGGGACAGGGGCTTCATAGCAATCAGCCCCAGCATTTT. Amino acid sequence: CASSQGQGLHSNQPQHF.

CDR3 DNA: TGCGCCAGCAGCTTTAATCCCCGGGGGCGGGAGAGTATCACCGGGGAGCTGTTTTTT. This sequence encodes CASSFNPRGRESITGELFF. This chain connects TRBV5-1 to TRBJ2-2, with D tentatively TRBD2 (7 bases). Germline CDR1 is SGHRS and CDR2 is YFSETQ. The CDR3 is made up of 19 amino acids. Trimming took 2 bases from V and 4 from J, leaving 24 bases between them.

This CDR3 reads CASRGGAGQPQHF. Written as DNA, the CDR3 is TGTGCCAGTAGAGGAGGGGCGGGGCAGCCCCAGCATTTT. The chain uses TRBV19 and TRBJ1-5; D possibly corresponds to TRBD1 (5 bases). The CDR3 length is 13 residues. CDR1 and CDR2 (germline): LNHDA, SQIVND (reference sequence). The V gene lost 6 bases and the J gene lost 7 bases, with 13 bases spanning the gap. Full variable domain (outside the CDR3, taken from reference TRBV19 and TRBJ1-5): DGGITQSPKYLFRKEGQNVTLSCEQNLNHDAMYWYRQDPGQGLRLIYYSQIVNDFQKGDIAEGYSVSREKKESFPLTVTSAQKNPTAFYLCASRGGAGQPQHFGDGTRLSIL.